This TCR beta chain was observed in a study of beta chain features in type 1 diabetes (dated by TCRdb to 2017 to 2018). Concerning the study at large: Patients and healthy donors did not differ in mean age, gender distribution, total cell number or subset yield. A total of roughly 98,000,000 sorted cells were examined across all samples, and RNA yield correlated strongly with the number of cells per subset. In the study, recently diagnosed type 1 diabetes patients and matched healthy donors were compared on the TCRB repertoires of their sorted circulating CD4+ T cell subsets. Naive and central memory subsets were obtained from all 30 or so donors, but regulatory and stem cell-like memory subsets were isolated from only 8 patients and roughly 8 healthy donors. Summary of the overall study and its limitations: Patients with type 1 diabetes made fewer insertions and deleted more nucleotides at VDJ recombination sites, implying thymic rearrangement abnormalities. The naive, central memory and regulatory TCRB repertoires appeared to resemble one another more closely among patients than among healthy donors. Shorter templates might have been favored by PCR, but patient and control samples were amplified and corrected together, so both groups would have been affected equally by any skew. Because cDNA was sequenced instead of genomic DNA, highly expressing activated cells could be over-represented, though the groups showed no difference in activation or CD3 levels. In all four CD4+ subsets, TCRB CDR3 length was moderately but significantly shorter in type 1 diabetes patients. Only small numbers of individuals were included in the HLA sub-analyses, which left unresolved whether HLA type had any influence on TCRB rearrangement.

Remarks on this clone: There is no known antigen for this receptor. The sample holds no much larger clone one base away, and base qualities are not on file.

Each donor gave one peripheral blood draw, averaging around 120 mL, which was collected into heparinised tubes. Naive, central memory, regulatory and stem cell-like memory CD4+ T cells were sorted on a BD FACSAria II using a panel including CD45RO, CCR7, CD25, CD127, CD95 and CD27. Every sorted population had a purity above 95%. PBMCs were isolated immediately by Lymphoprep density gradient centrifugation and stained directly without culture. So that batch effects would be minimized, each experiment stained and sorted samples in pairs, pairing one healthy donor with one patient. According to the germline V gene, CDR1 reads SGHRS and CDR2 reads YFSETQ. V loses 4 bases, J loses 9 bases, and the germline ends lie 17 bases apart. Inclusive of the bounding cysteine and phenylalanine, the CDR3 is 14 residues long. Of all the DNA, just the CDR3 is kept, 42 bases in frame from base 1. The High Capacity cDNA Reverse Transcription Kit was used to reverse transcribe all of the isolated RNA, meaning that expressed TCRB transcripts were what got sequenced. Deep immunoSEQ sequencing was performed on naive, central memory and regulatory T cell samples, with an average of about 3.6 million total reads per sample. Sorted cells were lysed in RLT buffer and RNA was extracted with DNase-treated RNeasy Micro or Mini kits, depending on cell number. To prevent cross-contamination, each cell subset was processed individually, whereas patient and healthy donor samples were processed jointly. The immunoSEQ multiplex PCR was used to amplify TCRB sequences from cDNA, yielding 87-bp fragments that span the CDR3 region. Sequencing of the amplicons was done on the Illumina HiSeq platform. On the authors' methods: PCR bias was corrected computationally using synthetic template baselines, and reads within Hamming distance 2 were collapsed, with unmergeable singletons discarded. Reads were aligned against IMGT so that V, D and J genes, CDR3 length and insertions or deletions at six rearrangement sites could be assigned. Clonotype counts were normalized to sorted cell number within each subset before computing true diversity and Gini coefficients with the tcR R package. The overlap coefficient, calculated on TCRB nucleotide sequences, was used to measure repertoire sharing. TCRdb re-hosts the immuneACCESS table, in-frame sequences only. Its copies lack some clones; in the studies checked, an unresolved V gene accounts for under half of them, and the cause for the rest is not known. The V and J calls and clone size are taken from that table; D and trimming were inferred from the DNA. This sample lists about 140,000 clones; less than 9% were detected once. The top ten clonotypes cover approximately 1.4% of the sample.

The rearrangement combines TRBV5-1 with TRBJ2-1; the D gene is perhaps TRBD2, from 5 matching bases. The clonotype comes from a woman aged 25 to 39 in good health. Input material: central memory CD4+ T cells from blood. The CDR3 reads as follows: CASSHGAEAGEQFF. The DNA reads TGCGCCAGCAGCCATGGAGCGGAGGCTGGTGAGCAGTTCTTC. Joined to the reference TRBV5-1 and TRBJ2-1 proteins, this CDR3 gives the full variable domain: KAGVTQTPRYLIKTRGQQVTLSCSPISGHRSVSWYQQTPGQGLQFLFEYFSETQRNKGNFPGRFSGRQFSNSRSEMNVSTLELGDSALYLCASSHGAEAGEQFFGPGTRLTVL.